Sequencing of this T cell receptor (beta chain) was carried out in a study of cytomegalovirus exposure and HLA in healthy donors. Concerning this clone itself: Its matching antigen is unknown. The sample has other DNA sequences that encode this CDR3 too.

60 Vbeta and 13 Jbeta primers were used in PCR. Measured with immunoSEQ multiplex PCR; TCRdb has only the in-frame clones, and not every one. The sample holds about 150,000 clones. Study-wide results and caveats: Presence/absence comparisons presumed near-even sequencing depth among donors.

Trimming cost V 5 bases and J 0 bases; bases outside gene matches: 2. The CDR3 is 14 amino acids. Germline V gives CDR1 SGHDT, CDR2 YYEEEE. V and J are TRBV5-6 and TRBJ2-3; 8 nucleotides align to TRBD2. The sequence derives from a woman aged 45-65 years in good health and CMV-seronegative. The specimen was PBMCs. The CDR3 spells CASRSSGSTDTQYF. DNA for the CDR3: TGTGCCAGCAGATCTAGCGGGAGCACAGATACGCAGTATTTT.